The present T cell receptor (beta chain) was sequenced within a study of T cells in Graves' hyperthyroidism and ophthalmopathy. Whole-study findings and limits: Researchers found most expanded thyroid clonotypes above 0.001 in blood as well.

Amplified regions were TCR beta CDR3 sequences from RNA transcripts. During a first-round RT-PCR of the TCR CDR3, the HTBI primer set was used. MiXCR, applied by TCRdb to the multiplex PCR reads, yields one record per CDR3 protein. The top ten clones hold about 29% of a sample with 490,000 or so distinct CDR3 sequences, more than 15% of them seen once. Ophthalmopathy patients had Clinical Activity Score at least 3, NOSPECS grade at least 4, duration under 3 months. Each 10 ml fresh peripheral blood draw supplied the PBMCs. As concerns this clonotype: Its antigen is still unknown.

Germline CDR1 is SGHTA and CDR2 is FQGNSA. This CDR3 contains 14 residues. The trim removed 8 bases at V and 8 bases at J, leaving 6 bases unmatched. The sequence was obtained from a woman younger than 45 with Graves' ophthalmopathy. The chain uses TRBV7-2 and TRBJ2-1, with 13 bases matching TRBD2. Sequencing input: blood. The CDR3 sequence: CASGGLAGVDEQFF. DNA for the CDR3: TGTGCCAGCGGAGGACTAGCGGGAGTGGATGAGCAGTTCTTC.